This T cell receptor beta chain was retrieved from a study of cytomegalovirus exposure and HLA in healthy donors. Study conclusions and caveats: The study designated over 150 TCR beta chains cytomegalovirus-associated. A later analysis showed TCR association rates differing by HLA locus, peaking at DRB1 and lowest at HLA-C. Using the classifier, cytomegalovirus status was reportedly diagnosed with high specificity and sensitivity.

The PCR contained 60 Vbeta and 13 Jbeta primers. Sequencing was performed with immunoSEQ multiplex PCR; in TCRdb, only in-frame clones are kept and a portion is missing. The sample lists about 210,000 clones, 65% to 85% occurring once. Details on this clone: Its antigen remains unknown.

CDR1 and CDR2 (germline): SGHRS, YFSETQ. CDR3 length: 15 amino acids. V lost 0 bases to trimming and J lost 7 bases; unmatched junction nucleotides: 7. The origin of this receptor is a man aged 35-49 years in good health and CMV-seropositive. The specimen was PBMCs. V is TRBV5-1 and J is TRBJ2-7; TRBD1 agrees at 10 bases. CDR3 DNA: TGCGCCAGCAGCTTGGCGGGGACAGGGGTGGGTGAGCAGTACTTC. It specifies CASSLAGTGVGEQYF.